These T cell receptor beta chains were read from a single sample in a study of blood T cell repertoires in COVID-19. The assay was immunoSEQ multiplex PCR, and TCRdb's table has in-frame clones only and misses some. This repertoire shows 200,000 to 300,000 clones, about 89% found once; its top ten account for 3.5% to 4.5%. Sequences were obtained from PBMCs or T cells enriched from blood (not recorded which). These receptors all stem from a woman aged 30 to 39 who had recovered from COVID-19. The CDR3 runs from the conserved cysteine through the conserved F or W. The order of the fields is V gene, J gene, CDR3 protein.

>TRBV7-3|TRBJ1-1
CASSVPGKNTEAFF
>TRBV7-7|TRBJ1-1
CASSFPVNADRGLENTEAFF
>TRBV19|TRBJ2-7
CASSPNVPGTGAYEQYF
>TRBV5-1|TRBJ2-1
CASSLEVAAHNEQFF
>TRBV27|TRBJ2-7
CASSFTYWGAYEQYF
>TRBV27|TRBJ1-1
CASSSEGRRRTEAFF
>TRBV6-4|TRBJ1-5
CASSDCRDKGPWVPQHF
>TRBV7-2|TRBJ2-2
CASSLNPPGGGVAGELFF
>TRBV7-2|TRBJ1-1
CASSPRQPNTEAFF
>TRBV24-1|TRBJ2-2
CATRAGTPNTGELFF
>TRBV30|TRBJ1-4
CAWTDRDRGEKLFF
>TRBV7-6|TRBJ2-3
CASSRQGGDTQYF
>TRBV5-6|TRBJ2-7
CASSLALTSGTEQYF
>TRBV18|TRBJ1-5
CASSPAGGNQPQHF
>TRBV5-6|TRBJ2-7
CASSLSRASYEQYF
>TRBV6-2/TRBV6-3|TRBJ2-2
CASSYPRTYTAAGELFF
>TRBV11-2|TRBJ1-1
CASSLSSFNTEAFF
>TRBV7-3|TRBJ2-1
CASSSPFGNEQFF
>TRBV7-2|TRBJ2-7
CASSLGGVYEQYF
>TRBV28|TRBJ2-5
CASSFYIPGGGETQYF
>TRBV2|TRBJ2-7
CASSLGQGMYF
>TRBV15|TRBJ2-2
CATSRDQVGGVVTGELFF
>TRBV6-2/TRBV6-3|TRBJ1-1
CASSYAFMNTEAFF
>TRBV19|TRBJ1-1
CASNRGVRTEAFF
>TRBV6-5|TRBJ2-3
CASSPRTGAQYF
>TRBV4-1|TRBJ1-3
CASSSGGRSGNTIYF
>TRBV2|TRBJ1-3
CASSPDRGYGSGNTIYF
>TRBV12-3/TRBV12-4|TRBJ1-1
CASSFSQGISAFF
>TRBV10-3|TRBJ2-1
CATRPGLAGDRSSYNEQFF
>TRBV12-3/TRBV12-4|TRBJ2-7
CASSSRAYEQYF
>TRBV21-1|TRBJ1-1
CASSKGTGGTEAFF
>TRBV2|TRBJ2-2
CASLRADSNTGELFF
>TRBV7-9|TRBJ1-1
CASSLVYRQGGTEAFF
>TRBV13|TRBJ2-7
CATTGTRSYEQYF
>TRBV28|TRBJ1-4
CASRRDRGGEKLFF
>TRBV28|TRBJ1-5
CASTRARSNQPQHF
>TRBV7-9|TRBJ1-5
CATAPAGQSQPQHF
>TRBV28|TRBJ2-4
CASRGTGRGKNIQYF
>TRBV2|TRBJ1-5
CASNQGGDQPQHF
>TRBV7-8|TRBJ1-2
CASSQIPGQAFSYTF
>TRBV5-1|TRBJ2-5
CASSFGPGKETQYF
>TRBV7-7|TRBJ2-5
CASSLLAGQETQYF
>TRBV4-3|TRBJ1-4
CASSQEVREKLFF
>TRBV11-2|TRBJ1-1
CASSPRPGGENTEAFF
>TRBV7-8|TRBJ2-7
CASSLANFVQYF
>TRBV11-2|TRBJ2-3
CASSLGFQDTQYF
>TRBV6-5|TRBJ1-3
CASSLAGGNTIYF
>TRBV5-1|TRBJ2-7
CASSLVGLAGGAYEQYF